A selection of T cell receptor beta chains follows, all from one sample in a study of T cells in Graves' hyperthyroidism and ophthalmopathy. MiXCR, applied by TCRdb to the multiplex PCR reads, yields one record per CDR3 protein. The sample shows hundreds of thousands of distinct CDR3 sequences, roughly 40% of them seen only once. The sequencing sample was made of blood. Source of these receptors: a young man with Graves' hyperthyroidism. The CDR3 runs from the conserved cysteine through the conserved F or W. Each record gives: J gene, D gene, V gene, clone size, CDR3 DNA, CDR3 protein. D genes are given only for firm matches. Only some rows state a clone size, as once, few, many or a class for expanded clones.

j_call: TRBJ1-2; d_call: -; v_call: TRBV20-1; clone_size: many; cdr3_nt: TGCAGTGCGCGGAATGAAGGACAGTCCTATGGCTACACCTTC; cdr3_aa: CSARNEGQSYGYTF
j_call: TRBJ1-5; d_call: TRBD1; v_call: TRBV24-1; clone_size: once; cdr3_nt: TGTGCCACCAGTGACTGGGACAGGGATGGAGAGACCCAGCATTTT; cdr3_aa: CATSDWDRDGETQHF
j_call: TRBJ2-2; d_call: -; v_call: TRBV29-1; clone_size: -; cdr3_nt: TGCAGCGTTGAAGATCTGGAGGGGAGGCCCGGGGAGCTGTTTTTT; cdr3_aa: CSVEDLEGRPGELFF
j_call: TRBJ1-1; d_call: -; v_call: TRBV7-2; clone_size: many; cdr3_nt: TGTGCCAGCAGCTCATCACTGAAGCAATACTTT; cdr3_aa: CASSSSLKQYF
j_call: TRBJ1-2; d_call: -; v_call: TRBV27; clone_size: -; cdr3_nt: TGTGCCAGCAGTCTTTCGGGTTACTATGGCTACACCTTC; cdr3_aa: CASSLSGYYGYTF
j_call: TRBJ2-7; d_call: TRBD1; v_call: TRBV9; clone_size: -; cdr3_nt: TGTGCCAGCAGCGGACAGGAGACAGGGAACGAGCAGTACTTC; cdr3_aa: CASSGQETGNEQYF
j_call: TRBJ1-2; d_call: -; v_call: TRBV15; clone_size: -; cdr3_nt: TGTGCCACCAGCAGAGATCGCACGCTGTATGGCTACACCTTC; cdr3_aa: CATSRDRTLYGYTF
j_call: TRBJ2-7; d_call: TRBD2; v_call: TRBV12-3/TRBV12-4; clone_size: few; cdr3_nt: TGTGCCAGCAGTCCTAGCGGGAGGACCCGCCGGAGCGAGCAGTACTTC; cdr3_aa: CASSPSGRTRRSEQYF
j_call: TRBJ1-5; d_call: -; v_call: TRBV2; clone_size: -; cdr3_nt: TGTGCCAGCAAAGGACCCCACAATCAGCCCCAGCATTTT; cdr3_aa: CASKGPHNQPQHF
j_call: TRBJ1-5; d_call: TRBD1; v_call: TRBV6-6; clone_size: -; cdr3_nt: TGTGCCAGCAGTCCAACAGGGGAGGTACAGCCCCAGCATTTT; cdr3_aa: CASSPTGEVQPQHF
j_call: TRBJ2-7; d_call: TRBD1; v_call: TRBV7-9; clone_size: many; cdr3_nt: TGTGCCAGCAGCCCCGGGCAGGGGACAGCCTACGAGCAGTACTTC; cdr3_aa: CASSPGQGTAYEQYF
j_call: TRBJ2-2; d_call: -; v_call: TRBV9; clone_size: -; cdr3_nt: TGTGCCAGCAGCGTAGGAGGGGGGGCGGCCGGGGAGCTGTTTTTT; cdr3_aa: CASSVGGGAAGELFF
j_call: TRBJ2-2; d_call: -; v_call: TRBV29-1; clone_size: many; cdr3_nt: TGCAGCGTTGAAGGGGCCGGCCAGGGGAACACCGGGGAGCTGTTTTTT; cdr3_aa: CSVEGAGQGNTGELFF
j_call: TRBJ1-2; d_call: -; v_call: TRBV29-1; clone_size: once; cdr3_nt: TGCAGCGTTATGACAGCCTGGGCGGGCTACACCTTC; cdr3_aa: CSVMTAWAGYTF
j_call: TRBJ1-2; d_call: -; v_call: TRBV20-1; clone_size: many; cdr3_nt: TGCAGTGCTAGAGATGGGGGTGGCTACACCTTC; cdr3_aa: CSARDGGGYTF
j_call: TRBJ2-7; d_call: -; v_call: TRBV6-4; clone_size: few; cdr3_nt: TGTGCCAGCAGTGCATTCGCCAGGTTCTACGAGCAGTACTTC; cdr3_aa: CASSAFARFYEQYF
j_call: TRBJ2-7; d_call: -; v_call: TRBV5-6; clone_size: -; cdr3_nt: TGTGCCAGCAGGGTGTCGGGTAGGTACGAGCAGTACTTC; cdr3_aa: CASRVSGRYEQYF
j_call: TRBJ2-2; d_call: TRBD2; v_call: TRBV9; clone_size: -; cdr3_nt: TGTGCCAGCAGCGTAGAGGGGACTAGCGGGAGGTCAGGGGAGCTGTTTTTT; cdr3_aa: CASSVEGTSGRSGELFF
j_call: TRBJ2-7; d_call: -; v_call: TRBV5-4; clone_size: -; cdr3_nt: TGTGCCAGCAGCTCTCGGGGCGCTCAGAAGTACCACGAGCAGTACTTC; cdr3_aa: CASSSRGAQKYHEQYF
j_call: TRBJ2-5; d_call: -; v_call: TRBV29-1; clone_size: -; cdr3_nt: TGCAGCGGGGCGCCCCAAGAGACCCAGTACTTC; cdr3_aa: CSGAPQETQYF
j_call: TRBJ2-2; d_call: -; v_call: TRBV2; clone_size: -; cdr3_nt: TGTGCCAGCTGGGGCGCTAACACCGGGGAGCTGTTTTTT; cdr3_aa: CASWGANTGELFF
j_call: TRBJ2-5; d_call: -; v_call: TRBV19; clone_size: few; cdr3_nt: TGTGCCAGTAGTATAGGGACAGATTTGTACCAAGAGACCCAGTACTTC; cdr3_aa: CASSIGTDLYQETQYF
j_call: TRBJ2-7; d_call: TRBD2; v_call: TRBV20-1; clone_size: few; cdr3_nt: TGCAGTGCATCCCCCGGGGGACTAGCGGAATACGAGCAGTACTTC; cdr3_aa: CSASPGGLAEYEQYF
j_call: TRBJ2-5; d_call: TRBD1; v_call: TRBV4-1; clone_size: few; cdr3_nt: TGCGCCAGCAGCCTCTCCCGGACAGGGGGCCAAGAGACCCAGTACTTC; cdr3_aa: CASSLSRTGGQETQYF
j_call: TRBJ2-2; d_call: TRBD2; v_call: TRBV6-5; clone_size: -; cdr3_nt: TGTGCCAGCAGTTACGCCAGCGGGGGATACACCGGGGAGCTGTTTTTT; cdr3_aa: CASSYASGGYTGELFF
j_call: TRBJ1-2; d_call: -; v_call: TRBV25-1; clone_size: -; cdr3_nt: TGTGCCAGCAGTGAATATACGGGAGCCACCGGGGAGCTAGGGAGCTACACCTTC; cdr3_aa: CASSEYTGATGELGSYTF
j_call: TRBJ1-4; d_call: -; v_call: TRBV9; clone_size: many; cdr3_nt: TGTGCCAGCAGCGTAGCTGGTAATCCACATGAAAAACTGTTTTTT; cdr3_aa: CASSVAGNPHEKLFF
j_call: TRBJ2-2; d_call: TRBD2; v_call: TRBV24-1; clone_size: -; cdr3_nt: TGTGCCACCAGTCCCGAAGGGAGGGACACCGGGGAGCTGTTTTTT; cdr3_aa: CATSPEGRDTGELFF
j_call: TRBJ1-5; d_call: -; v_call: TRBV25-1; clone_size: many; cdr3_nt: TGTGCCAGCAGTGACTCACGAACGTCTAATCAGCCCCAGCATTTT; cdr3_aa: CASSDSRTSNQPQHF
j_call: TRBJ2-5; d_call: -; v_call: TRBV20-1; clone_size: -; cdr3_nt: TGCAGTGCTCAGGACGGAGCTCTAGGTACCCAGTACTTC; cdr3_aa: CSAQDGALGTQYF
j_call: TRBJ1-2; d_call: TRBD1; v_call: TRBV12-3/TRBV12-4; clone_size: few; cdr3_nt: TGTGCCAGCAGTCGGGACAGGTTAAACTATGGCTACACCTTC; cdr3_aa: CASSRDRLNYGYTF
j_call: TRBJ2-5; d_call: TRBD2; v_call: TRBV20-1; clone_size: once; cdr3_nt: TGCAGTGCTAGGAGCCCGGGGACTAGCGGGAAAGAGACCCAGTACTTC; cdr3_aa: CSARSPGTSGKETQYF
j_call: TRBJ1-1; d_call: -; v_call: TRBV12-3/TRBV12-4; clone_size: -; cdr3_nt: TGTGCCAGCAGTCAAAACTGGGAGTCGGGGGCTGGTACTGAAGCTTTCTTT; cdr3_aa: CASSQNWESGAGTEAFF
j_call: TRBJ1-3; d_call: -; v_call: TRBV12-3/TRBV12-4; clone_size: -; cdr3_nt: TGTGCCAGCAGTCTCGGCCTCGTAAACACCATATATTTT; cdr3_aa: CASSLGLVNTIYF
j_call: TRBJ2-7; d_call: -; v_call: TRBV20-1; clone_size: many; cdr3_nt: TGCAGTGCTAGGGGGGGTGGGGACTCCTACGAGCAGTACTTC; cdr3_aa: CSARGGGDSYEQYF
j_call: TRBJ1-4; d_call: TRBD1; v_call: TRBV7-6; clone_size: -; cdr3_nt: TGTGCCAGCAGCTCGACAGGGTTGTGGACTAATGAAAAACTGTTTTTT; cdr3_aa: CASSSTGLWTNEKLFF
j_call: TRBJ2-7; d_call: -; v_call: TRBV7-2; clone_size: many; cdr3_nt: TGTGCCAGCAGCCCCGGGACCCAATACGAGCAGTACTTC; cdr3_aa: CASSPGTQYEQYF
j_call: TRBJ2-7; d_call: -; v_call: TRBV20-1; clone_size: -; cdr3_nt: TGCAGTGCAAGATCACGGGGGTCCTACGAGCAGTACTTC; cdr3_aa: CSARSRGSYEQYF
j_call: TRBJ1-1; d_call: TRBD1; v_call: TRBV12-3/TRBV12-4; clone_size: -; cdr3_nt: TGTGCCAGCAGTTCCCAGGGGACAGCCGCGATCGAAGCTTTCTTT; cdr3_aa: CASSSQGTAAIEAFF
j_call: TRBJ2-5; d_call: -; v_call: TRBV7-9; clone_size: -; cdr3_nt: TGTGCCAGCATAGGTGAAGGGCAAGAGACCCAGTACTTC; cdr3_aa: CASIGEGQETQYF
j_call: TRBJ1-6; d_call: TRBD1; v_call: TRBV10-3; clone_size: many; cdr3_nt: TGTGCCATCAGAGGACAGGACGGGAATTCACCCCTCCACTTT; cdr3_aa: CAIRGQDGNSPLHF
j_call: TRBJ2-6; d_call: -; v_call: TRBV7-9; clone_size: -; cdr3_nt: TGTGCCAGCAGCAAGAACGGCGCTGGGGCCAACGTCCTGACTTTC; cdr3_aa: CASSKNGAGANVLTF
j_call: TRBJ2-6; d_call: -; v_call: TRBV6-9; clone_size: -; cdr3_nt: TGTGCCAGCAGTTATGGGGGAACTGGGGCCAACGTCCTGACTTTC; cdr3_aa: CASSYGGTGANVLTF
j_call: TRBJ1-4; d_call: -; v_call: TRBV5-1; clone_size: many; cdr3_nt: TGCGCCAGCAGCACTGAGGAGGCTGGAAAACTGTTTTTT; cdr3_aa: CASSTEEAGKLFF
j_call: TRBJ1-1; d_call: -; v_call: TRBV20-1; clone_size: -; cdr3_nt: TGCAGTGCTAAAGACGGGTTGGACGAAGCTTTCTTT; cdr3_aa: CSAKDGLDEAFF
j_call: TRBJ1-1; d_call: -; v_call: TRBV7-2; clone_size: few; cdr3_nt: TGTGCCAGCAGCGCCCACCCGGGAGGGGATGCTTTCTTT; cdr3_aa: CASSAHPGGDAFF
j_call: TRBJ1-4; d_call: -; v_call: TRBV20-1; clone_size: -; cdr3_nt: TGCAGTGCGAACAGCCGGGGGGCGGATAATGAAAAACTGTTTTTT; cdr3_aa: CSANSRGADNEKLFF
j_call: TRBJ2-7; d_call: -; v_call: TRBV9; clone_size: once; cdr3_nt: TGCGCCAGCAGCCAAGTTTCCGAGGGCTCCTACGAGCAGTACTTC; cdr3_aa: CASSQVSEGSYEQYF
j_call: TRBJ2-7; d_call: -; v_call: TRBV12-3/TRBV12-4; clone_size: many; cdr3_nt: TGTGCCAGCAGTTCTAGCGTCGAGCAGTACTTC; cdr3_aa: CASSSSVEQYF
j_call: TRBJ1-5; d_call: -; v_call: TRBV7-9; clone_size: once; cdr3_nt: TGTGCCAGCAGCGGGGAGACCCAGCATTTT; cdr3_aa: CASSGETQHF